This T cell receptor beta chain was sequenced for a study of blood T cell repertoires in COVID-19. Study-level information: COVID-19 samples, acute and convalescent, were from the United States, Italy and Spain. Sources were T cells, B-cell-depleted T cells, or PBMCs; the material itself was cDNA or gDNA.

As originally analysed: Cell counts per sample came from amplifying reference gene primers. Clones were sequenced by immunoSEQ multiplex PCR, and TCRdb holds only the in-frame ones, with some missing. The D gene and trimming were derived from the DNA, and the V and J assignments and clone size from that table. The table records some 250,000 clones, about 90% of them present only once. This clone was seen more than once but under ten times. Source material: peripheral blood. This clonotype was obtained from a woman aged 30 to 39 who had recovered from COVID-19.

CDR3 in DNA: TGCAGCGTCGGAGGGGGACAGTTCCCGGACCCAACGAGCAATGAGCAGTTCTTC. Translating gives CSVGGGQFPDPTSNEQFF. V usage is TRBV29-1 and J usage is TRBJ2-1; a weak D match, TRBD1 (7 bases). CDR1 is SQVTM, CDR2 ANQGSEA, per germline. This CDR3 spans 18 amino acids. Trimming stripped 6 bases from V and 6 bases from J, with 30 bases between.